This entry lists 22 T cell receptor beta chains sequenced from one sample in a study of technical replicates of blood from a few donors. Using immunoSEQ multiplex PCR, the repertoire was profiled, and TCRdb retains in-frame clones only, with some absent. Counted here are 50,000 to 70,000 clones, about 88% occurring once; the ten biggest clones make up over 4.5%. Specimen: PBMCs. The source is a human donor in good health. Some clones in this sample may be carry-over from other donors' samples.

V usage is TRBV2 and J usage is TRBJ2-7; TRBD1 is a possible D gene (5 bases). Germline assignment: CDR1 SNHLY and CDR2 FYNNEI. The V gene lost 7 bases and the J gene lost 3 bases, with 19 bases spanning the gap. The CDR3 spans 15 residues. Here the CDR3 reads CASNPPWGQHYEQYF. The CDR3 DNA reads TGTGCCAGCAACCCACCTTGGGGCCAACACTACGAGCAGTACTTC.

The chain has TRBV27 and TRBJ2-3, with 13 positions matching TRBD2. The length of the CDR3 is 17 residues. Germline V gene lookup returns CDR1 MNHEY and CDR2 SMNVEV (reference sequence). The junction had 7 bases not matched to a gene; V was cut back by 5 bases and J by 2 bases. CDR3 nucleotides: TGTGCCAGCAGTCGCCGACTAGCGGGGGGTCTCACAGATACGCAGTATTTT. This codes for CASSRRLAGGLTDTQYF.

V and J are TRBV4-2 and TRBJ2-2, with TRBD2 matching 10 bases. Germline V gene lookup returns CDR1 LGHNA and CDR2 YNFKEQ. The CDR3 length is 18 residues. J lost 7 bases, V lost 4 bases, and 15 bases had no gene match. The CDR3 region is CASSPSGGLAGAGGELFF. The DNA of the CDR3 is TGTGCCAGCAGCCCTTCGGGGGGCCTAGCGGGAGCCGGCGGGGAGCTGTTTTTT.

CDR3 residues: CSVVELPGHQNTEAFF. The CDR3 DNA sequence: TGCAGCGTTGTTGAGCTTCCGGGACACCAGAACACTGAAGCTTTCTTT. The gene calls are TRBV29-1 and TRBJ1-1; D perhaps matches TRBD1 (6 bases). There are 16 residues in the CDR3. Trimming cost V 4 bases and J 1 base, with 19 bases left between them. In germline, CDR1 is SQVTM, CDR2 ANQGSEA.

The J gene is TRBJ1-2, the V gene TRBV25-1, with a weak D call TRBD1 (6 bases). Trimming left V 3 bases short and J 8 bases short, with 19 bases between. Germline V gives CDR1 MGHDK, CDR2 SYGVNS. This CDR3 has 15 amino acids. The CDR3: CASSDFDRPARGYTF. Written as DNA, the CDR3 is TGTGCCAGCAGTGACTTTGACAGGCCCGCTAGGGGCTACACCTTC.

This clone has only a few counts. The genes are TRBV7-9 and TRBJ2-7; TRBD2 agrees at 7 bases. After removal of 1 base from V and 0 bases from J, the junction contained 9 bases not matched to a gene. Germline V gives CDR1 SEHNR, CDR2 FQNEAQ (reference sequence). CDR3 length: 17 amino acids. CDR3 DNA: TGTGCCAGCAGCTTAGGTGGGTGGCGGGGGAGCTCCTACGAGCAGTACTTC. Translating it yields CASSLGGWRGSSYEQYF.

The gene calls are TRBV30 and TRBJ2-7; D not certain. The CDR3 contains 11 residues. V shed 2 bases and J shed 5 bases, with 7 bases lying between them. The V gene's germline CDR1 is GTSNPN and CDR2 SVGIG (reference sequence). Written as DNA, the CDR3 is TGTGCCTGGAGTTTCTTTGACGAGCAGTACTTC. It encodes CAWSFFDEQYF.

This chain connects TRBV5-1 to TRBJ2-5; 9 nucleotides line up with TRBD2. Germline V lookup: CDR1 SGHRS, CDR2 YFSETQ. V was clipped by 2 bases and J by 6 bases; unmatched bases: 17. This CDR3 spans 18 amino acids. DNA of the CDR3: TGCGCCAGCAGCTTCCCTCGCGGTGGGCGGACTAGCGTGCAGACCCAGTACTTC. Encoded protein: CASSFPRGGRTSVQTQYF.

The chain uses TRBV6-9 and TRBJ2-6; D remains unclear. The V end was cut by 5 bases, the J end by 5 bases, with 16 bases between. The germline V gene has CDR1 MNHGY and CDR2 SVAAGI. There are 16 residues in the CDR3. As DNA, the CDR3 is TGTGCCAGCAGTCATATACGACAAAGTCGGGCCAACGTCCTGACTTTC. Its translation: CASSHIRQSRANVLTF.

The chain is built from TRBV14 and TRBJ2-7, with 8 nucleotides matching TRBD2. The V and J ends lost 0 bases and 0 bases, in that order; junction bases with no gene match: 10. The CDR3 has 18 residues. Germline CDR1 reads SGHDN; CDR2 reads FVKESK. The CDR3 here is CASSQEGSLAENSYEQYF. CDR3 nucleotides: TGTGCCAGCAGCCAAGAGGGGTCACTAGCGGAAAACTCCTACGAGCAGTACTTC. Full variable domain (outside the CDR3, taken from reference TRBV14 and TRBJ2-7): EAGVTQFPSHSVIEKGQTVTLRCDPISGHDNLYWYRRVMGKEIKFLLHFVKESKQDESGMPNNRFLAERTGGTYSTLKVQPAELEDSGVYFCASSQEGSLAENSYEQYFGPGTRLTVT.

This clone was seen a single time. CDR3 in DNA: TGTGCCAGCAGTTACTCGAGAAGCGGAAATGAGCAGTTCTTC. Translated: CASSYSRSGNEQFF. The V call is TRBV6-6, the J call TRBJ2-1; a weak D match, TRBD2 (5 bases). Germline V gene data show CDR1 as MNHNY and CDR2 as SVGAGI (reference sequence). The CDR3 spans 14 residues. V was trimmed by 0 bases and J by 7 bases, leaving 10 bases between them.

The chain recombines TRBV27 with TRBJ2-7, with D perhaps TRBD2 (5 bases). CDR3 length: 16 residues. Germline loops: CDR1 MNHEY, CDR2 SMNVEV (reference sequence). V was cut by 0 bases and J by 5 bases, with 17 bases left in between. As DNA, the CDR3 is TGTGCCAGCAGTTTATCGCTAGGACTTGCCAACGACGAGCAGTACTTC. This encodes CASSLSLGLANDEQYF.

This chain uses TRBV6-1 with TRBJ1-2; D ambiguous. V shed 4 bases and J shed 8 bases, with 20 bases lying between them. Germline CDR1 reads MNHNS; CDR2 reads SASEGT. CDR3 length equals 15 residues. As DNA, the CDR3 is TGTGCCAGCAGTGCAAACGAGGCGGGAATGGGGGGCTACACCTTC. It is translated as CASSANEAGMGGYTF.

V usage is TRBV27 and J usage is TRBJ1-4; the D is unclear. This CDR3 comprises 14 residues. In germline, CDR1 is MNHEY, CDR2 SMNVEV (reference sequence). V lost 5 bases, J lost 6 bases, and 13 bases lay in between. The CDR3 loop reads CASSQNGLDEKLFF. The CDR3 DNA follows: TGTGCCAGCAGTCAAAATGGACTGGATGAAAAACTGTTTTTT.

The sample holds one count of this clone. The chain recombines TRBV19 with TRBJ2-5; tentative D call: TRBD1 (5 bases). Germline CDR1 is LNHDA and CDR2 is SQIVND (reference sequence). The CDR3 has 16 residues. Trimming took off 1 base at V and 2 bases at J, with 14 bases between the two ends. CDR3 bases: TGTGCCAGTAGTATAGGGAAGCCAGGGATACAAGAGACCCAGTACTTC. It specifies CASSIGKPGIQETQYF.

In DNA, the CDR3 is TGCGCCAGCAGCCAAGCGGCGGAGGGAGGAGATACGCAGTATTTT. It codes for CASSQAAEGGDTQYF. This sequence joins TRBV4-3 and TRBJ2-3, with a tentative D call TRBD2 (6 bases). CDR3 length: 15 residues. Germline V lookup: CDR1 LGHNA, CDR2 YSLEER. Trimming pared 1 base from V and 5 bases from J, leaving 13 bases between.

This chain connects TRBV19 to TRBJ2-7; 7 nucleotides agree with TRBD1. Trimming removed 5 bases from V and 1 base from J; junction bases left unmatched: 5. This CDR3 region has 14 residues. Looked up from germline, CDR1 is LNHDA and CDR2 is SQIVND (reference sequence). CDR3 in amino acids: CASSRTGESYEQYF. The CDR3 DNA is TGTGCCAGTAGTCGCACAGGGGAATCCTACGAGCAGTACTTC.

V and J are TRBV2 and TRBJ1-4; no firm D call. The length of the CDR3 is 18 residues. Trimming shortened V by 1 base and J by 6 bases, and 21 bases separated the two germline ends. In germline, CDR1 is SNHLY, CDR2 FYNNEI. CDR3 in DNA: TGTGCCAGCAGTGAAGACGTTATATATCTCCCGCGGGATGAAAAACTGTTTTTT. Translating gives CASSEDVIYLPRDEKLFF.

The chain links TRBV25-1 to TRBJ1-2, with D hard to call. This CDR3 region has 12 residues. Germline V gene sequence: CDR1 MGHDK, CDR2 SYGVNS. Trimming cost V 3 bases and J 4 bases, with 6 bases left between them. In nucleotides, the CDR3 is TGTGCCAGCAGTGATCGAGGCTATGGCTACACCTTC. It is translated as CASSDRGYGYTF.

This sequence joins TRBV19 and TRBJ1-1; the match to TRBD1 covers 12 bases. Germline V CDR1 and CDR2: LNHDA, SQIVND (reference sequence). CDR3 size: 16 residues. V gave up 7 bases and J gave up 6 bases; unmatched junction bases: 12. In DNA form, the CDR3 reads TGTGCCAGTACCGCTCGGGGGACAGGGGGCAGGGCTGAAGCTTTCTTT. The encoded protein is CASTARGTGGRAEAFF.

Comments on this clone: Its ends do not fully match the called genes, so a read error is possible. The chain carries TRBV2 and TRBJ1-5; 9 nucleotides agree with TRBD1. The CDR3 has 17 amino acids. Germline V gene lookup returns CDR1 SNHLY and CDR2 FYNNEI. Written as DNA, the CDR3 is TGTGCCAGCAGTAAAGCGTGGGGACAGGGCAGGAATCAGCCCCAGCATTTT. It codes for CASSKAWGQGRNQPQHF.

This chain uses TRBV4-1 with TRBJ1-5; 11 nucleotides match TRBD1. From germline, CDR1 is MGHRA and CDR2 YSYEKL. V lost 0 bases, J lost 8 bases, and 3 bases stayed unmatched. The CDR3 consists of 15 residues. The DNA for the CDR3 is TGCGCCAGCAGCCAAGAGGACAGGGGGCAAAAGCCCCAGCATTTT. It encodes CASSQEDRGQKPQHF.